The rows below give T cell receptor beta chains drawn from one sample of a study of cytomegalovirus exposure and HLA in healthy donors. The protocol was immunoSEQ multiplex PCR, while the TCRdb copy is restricted to in-frame clones and leaves out a portion. Of approximately 110,000 clones in the sample, 75% were seen once. Material: PBMCs. Receptors were obtained from a man between 35 and 55 years old in good health and CMV-seronegative. Both conserved end residues are part of each CDR3.

14	TRBV9	CASSAPGANQPQHF
16	TRBV7-9	CASSPRTDSPTDTQYF
16	TRBV6-5	CASSSLGGGGGNTIYF
15	TRBV4-1	CASSPGTGKSGELFF
15	TRBV6-5	CASRLGALRTDTQYF
14	TRBV7-3	CASSGQGDTGELFF
13	TRBV18	CASSPLGLYEQYF
15	TRBV6-6	CASSSPIQGDYGYTF
15	TRBV5-4	CASGRALGDTGELFF
14	TRBV4-1	CASSQDRVNYEQYF
15	TRBV7-9	CASSADRAFNSPLHF
18	TRBV2	CASSPVQSGGNSNQPQHF
13	TRBV2	CASSEEENTEAFF
15	TRBV29-1	CSVEDGRGPQETQYF
16	TRBV10-3	CAISGTSGGGLETQYF
16	TRBV13	CASSPWTSGGPYEQYF
15	TRBV4-1	CASSQLTGGIQPQHF
16	TRBV6-4	CASSELGTGGLYGYTF
16	TRBV4-3	CASSQDWGVINEKLFF
15	TRBV4-1	CASSRGTGNNQPQHF
15	TRBV7-9	CASSAPGRASETQYF
14	TRBV18	CASSLGQEVTEAFF
14	TRBV4-1	CASRSPGQGDEQYF
15	TRBV19	CASSIGTSGNGELFF
15	TRBV19	CASTRWGQNTGELFF
17	TRBV7-3	CASSLKGGSSGANVLTF
16	TRBV9	CASSVAGGGSYNEQFF
16	TRBV4-1	CASSGRDRGSYNEQFF
14	TRBV12-5	CASGLSGLAAQQFF
14	TRBV5-6	CASRRQGAPYEQYF
14	TRBV5-8	CASSYRDSTYEQYF
15	TRBV7-9	CASSPGTGIQETQYF
15	TRBV4-3	CASTLGRNSYNEQFF
14	TRBV2	CASSPGQGLYEQYF
13	TRBV9	CASSAGGWQPQHF
18	TRBV4-3	CASSQDLGLAGWTGELFF
16	TRBV6-6	CASSFPGQLNQETQYF
14	TRBV18	CASSVRGDTGELFF
16	TRBV5-1	CASSLSLQGSGGEQFF
13	TRBV29-1	CSVEDLGRGEQFF
14	TRBV6-5	CASRDRTSGGELFF